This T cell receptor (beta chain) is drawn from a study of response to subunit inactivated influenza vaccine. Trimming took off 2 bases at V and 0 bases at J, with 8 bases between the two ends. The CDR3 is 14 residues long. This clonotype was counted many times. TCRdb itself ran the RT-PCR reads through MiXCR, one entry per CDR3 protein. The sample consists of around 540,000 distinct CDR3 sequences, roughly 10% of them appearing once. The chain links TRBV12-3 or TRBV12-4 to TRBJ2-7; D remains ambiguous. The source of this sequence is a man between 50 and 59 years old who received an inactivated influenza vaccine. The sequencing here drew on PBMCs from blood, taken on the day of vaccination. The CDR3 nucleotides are TGTGCCAGCAGTTTATTGAGCACCTCCTACGAGCAGTACTTC. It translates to CASSLLSTSYEQYF.